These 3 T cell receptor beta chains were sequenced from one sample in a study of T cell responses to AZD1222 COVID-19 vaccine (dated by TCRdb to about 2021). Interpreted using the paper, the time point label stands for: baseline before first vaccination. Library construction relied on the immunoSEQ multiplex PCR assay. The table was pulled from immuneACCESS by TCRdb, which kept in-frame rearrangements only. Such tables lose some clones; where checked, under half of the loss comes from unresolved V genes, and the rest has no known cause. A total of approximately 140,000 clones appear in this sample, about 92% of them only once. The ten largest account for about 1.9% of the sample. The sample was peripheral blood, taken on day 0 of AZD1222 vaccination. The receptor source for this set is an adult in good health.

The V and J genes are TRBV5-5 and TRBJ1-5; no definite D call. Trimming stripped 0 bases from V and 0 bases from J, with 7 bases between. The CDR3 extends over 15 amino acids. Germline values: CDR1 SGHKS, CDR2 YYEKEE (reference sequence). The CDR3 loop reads CASSLGPNSNQPQHF. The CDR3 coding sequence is TGTGCCAGCAGCTTGGGTCCAAATAGCAATCAGCCCCAGCATTTT.

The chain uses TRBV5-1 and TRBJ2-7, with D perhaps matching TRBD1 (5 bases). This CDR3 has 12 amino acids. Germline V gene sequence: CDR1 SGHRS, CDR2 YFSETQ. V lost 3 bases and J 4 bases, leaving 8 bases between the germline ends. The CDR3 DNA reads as TGCGCCAGCAGCTACGACAGATACGAGCAGTACTTC. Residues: CASSYDRYEQYF.

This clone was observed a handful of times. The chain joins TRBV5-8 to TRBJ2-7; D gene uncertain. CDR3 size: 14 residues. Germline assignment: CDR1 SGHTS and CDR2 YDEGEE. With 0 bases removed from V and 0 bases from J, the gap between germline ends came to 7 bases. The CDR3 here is CASSLGQISYEQYF. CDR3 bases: TGTGCCAGCAGCTTGGGTCAGATCTCCTACGAGCAGTACTTC.